A selection of T cell receptor beta chains follows, all from one sample in a study of blood T cell repertoires in COVID-19. The protocol was immunoSEQ multiplex PCR, while the TCRdb copy is restricted to in-frame clones and leaves out a portion. The sample lists about 300,000 clones, just under 90% occurring once. The sequenced sample was PBMCs or T cells enriched from blood (not recorded which). The receptors derive from a woman aged 45-60 years who had been exposed to COVID-19. CDR3s include the opening cysteine and the closing phenylalanine or tryptophan. D genes are given only for firm matches. Expanded clones are given a class, and other clones once, few, many or no size at all.

j_call,v_call,d_call,clone_size,cdr3_nt,cdr3_aa
TRBJ2-1,TRBV11-2,TRBD2,.,TGTGCCAGCAGCTTAGATCCCCCGGGACTAGCGGGTGACAATGAGCAGTTCTTC,CASSLDPPGLAGDNEQFF
TRBJ1-2,TRBV5-4,.,.,TGTGCCAGCAGCTTGGCCGGGGGTGATGGCTACACCTTC,CASSLAGGDGYTF
TRBJ1-6,TRBV15,.,.,TGTGCCACCAGCGTCAGCAAGGGGTTGAATTCACCCCTCCACTTT,CATSVSKGLNSPLHF
TRBJ1-1,TRBV30,.,.,TGTGCCCTTGGGGGGGTTGAAGCTTTCTTT,CALGGVEAFF
TRBJ1-6,TRBV5-1,TRBD1,.,TGCGCCAGCAGCTTCACGACAGGGGGAGAATCACCCCTCCACTTT,CASSFTTGGESPLHF
TRBJ2-3,TRBV5-1,.,.,TGCGCCAGCAGCCCAAACACGGGCACCAAGGGGGATACGCAGTATTTT,CASSPNTGTKGDTQYF
TRBJ2-2,TRBV10-3,.,once,TGTGCCAGCTCTTTTCGAGAGGGCCACGCGAACACCGGGGAGCTGTTTTTT,CASSFREGHANTGELFF
TRBJ1-4,TRBV28,.,.,TGTGCCAGCAGTTCAAACTTAGGGCCCGGGGGTAATGAAAAACTGTTTTTT,CASSSNLGPGGNEKLFF
TRBJ2-1,TRBV5-4,.,once,TGTGCCAGCAGCCGGACAGAACCTTACAATGAGCAGTTCTTC,CASSRTEPYNEQFF
TRBJ1-1,TRBV11-2,.,.,TGTGCCAGCAGCTTAGCTGGACTAACTGAAGCTTTCTTT,CASSLAGLTEAFF